This entry lists 21 T cell receptor beta chains sequenced from one sample in a study of beta chain features in type 1 diabetes. Expressed TCRB transcripts were sequenced after all isolated RNA was converted to cDNA. Here immunoSEQ multiplex PCR was the method, and the copy in TCRdb shows in-frame clones only, minus some. Of about 140,000 clones listed, 6.9% are singletons. What was sequenced was central memory CD4+ T cells from blood. Receptor source: a woman in her 30s in good health.

This clone was seen a handful of times. This chain links TRBV28 with TRBJ2-2; maybe TRBD1 (5 bases). The V and J ends lost 3 bases and 4 bases respectively, with 12 bases between them. This CDR3 has 15 residues. CDR1 and CDR2 (germline): MDHEN, SYDVKM. The CDR3 nucleotides read TGTGCCAGCAGTTTGGTAGGGGTGAGCACCGGGGAGCTGTTTTTT. Amino acids: CASSLVGVSTGELFF.

V usage is TRBV12-5 and J usage is TRBJ2-1; D is undetermined. V was clipped by 1 base and J by 5 bases, with 6 bases between them. The CDR3 sequence is 13 residues long. Germline lookup yields CDR1 LGHNT and CDR2 FRNRAP. This CDR3 reads CASGLDLNNEQFF. CDR3 coding DNA: TGTGCTAGTGGTTTGGACTTGAACAATGAGCAGTTCTTC. Based on the CDR3 plus reference TRBV12-5 and TRBJ2-1, the full variable domain is DARVTQTPRHKVTEMGQEVTMRCQPILGHNTVFWYRQTMMQGLELLAYFRNRAPLDDSGMPKDRFSAEMPDATLATLKIQPSEPRDSAVYFCASGLDLNNEQFFGPGTRLTVL.

This clone was picked up a small number of times. V gene TRBV18 combines with J gene TRBJ2-2, with a weak D call TRBD2 (5 bases). The germline V gene has CDR1 KGHSH and CDR2 LQKENI. V shed 2 bases and J shed 5 bases, with 12 bases lying between them. This CDR3 is 15 amino acids long. This CDR3 reads CASSPGPGETGELFF. Here the CDR3 DNA reads TGTGCCAGCTCACCAGGGCCCGGGGAGACCGGGGAGCTGTTTTTT.

This clone showed up just a few times. The V call is TRBV4-3, the J call TRBJ2-2; the D is unclear. This CDR3 has 16 amino acids. V was pared by 4 bases and J by 1 base, with 13 bases between. The V gene's germline CDR1 is LGHNA and CDR2 YSLEER. Written as DNA, the CDR3 is TGCGCCAGCAGCCCCCTCCCCAGTGGGAACACCGGGGAGCTGTTTTTT. Amino acid sequence: CASSPLPSGNTGELFF.

The V call is TRBV4-1, the J call TRBJ2-4, with TRBD2 matching 12 bases. J was trimmed by 3 bases and V by 4 bases; bases with no gene match: 7. The CDR3 covers 17 residues. Germline CDR1 reads MGHRA; CDR2 reads YSYEKL. The CDR3 region is CASSLGLAGSVKNIQYF. CDR3 nucleotide sequence: TGCGCCAGCAGCCTTGGACTAGCGGGGAGCGTCAAAAACATTCAGTACTTC.

This clone was picked up a small number of times. The rearrangement joins TRBV28 to TRBJ1-3; D is unclear. Trimming removed 5 bases from V and 0 bases from J, with 8 bases in between. CDR3 length: 14 amino acids. The germline V gene has CDR1 MDHEN and CDR2 SYDVKM. DNA for the CDR3: TGTGCCAGCAGTCCCTGGAGCTCTGGAAACACCATATATTTT. It is translated as CASSPWSSGNTIYF.

The chain combines TRBV7-9 with TRBJ2-1; 9 bases align to TRBD2. Per the germline V gene, CDR1 is SEHNR and CDR2 is FQNEAQ (reference sequence). V lost 5 bases and J lost 7; bases outside the gene matches: 12. The CDR3 contains 16 residues. Written as DNA, the CDR3 is TGTGCCAGCAGCGCGAGACCAAGCGGGAGGACGAATGAGCAGTTCTTC. Translation: CASSARPSGRTNEQFF.

Ten or more counts support this clone. V is TRBV7-9 and J is TRBJ2-7; D ambiguous. CDR1 and CDR2 from the germline V gene are SEHNR and FQNEAQ (reference sequence). The CDR3 is made up of 16 amino acids. Trimming removed 2 bases at V and 2 bases at J, with 16 bases between. The CDR3 protein is CASSLWSGVGTYEQYF. DNA for the CDR3: TGTGCCAGCAGCTTATGGTCCGGAGTTGGAACCTACGAGCAGTACTTC.

This chain uses TRBV9 with TRBJ2-1; the match to TRBD2 covers 7 bases. V dropped 4 bases and J dropped 3; count of bases not matched to a gene: 22. Germline CDR1 SGDLS, CDR2 YYNGEE. There are 20 residues in the CDR3. This CDR3 is CASSPTGPVGTTTLYNEQFF. For the CDR3, the DNA is TGTGCCAGCAGCCCAACGGGACCCGTGGGGACTACTACCCTCTACAATGAGCAGTTCTTC.

V and J are TRBV7-2 and TRBJ2-6; D is ambiguous. Germline loops: CDR1 SGHTA, CDR2 FQGNSA. Trimming left V 5 bases short and J 2 bases short, with 10 bases between. The CDR3 has 15 amino acids. The CDR3 bases are TGTGCCAGCAGCCCTATGAACGCTGGGGCCAACGTCCTGACTTTC. Amino acids: CASSPMNAGANVLTF.

This clone was picked up a small number of times. The CDR3 bases are TGCGCCAGCAGCCAAGAAAGAGGGAGGGTCCCCTATGGCTACACCTTC. This translates into CASSQERGRVPYGYTF. V usage is TRBV4-1 and J usage is TRBJ1-2; D uncertain. Trimming took 0 bases from V and 4 from J, leaving 15 bases between them. This CDR3 has 16 residues. Germline V gives CDR1 MGHRA, CDR2 YSYEKL.

The chain is built from TRBV28 and TRBJ2-4, with TRBD1 matching 9 bases. The V gene end was trimmed by 5 bases and the J gene end by 9 bases; junction bases not matched to a gene: 11. Per the germline V gene, CDR1 is MDHEN and CDR2 is SYDVKM. The CDR3 totals 15 residues. The CDR3 loop reads CASSPQGQGVSIQYF. In DNA, the CDR3 is TGTGCCAGCAGTCCCCAGGGACAGGGCGTTAGCATTCAGTACTTC.

Notes on this clone: The same CDR3 can be traced to other DNA sequences in this sample. CDR3 bases: TGTGCCAGCAGCCCCAGGACTAGCGGTAACAATGAGCAGTTCTTC. The encoded protein is CASSPRTSGNNEQFF. This rearrangement joins TRBV25-1 to TRBJ2-1, with 10 positions matching TRBD2. The CDR3 contains 15 residues. The germline CDR1 and CDR2 sequences are MGHDK and SYGVNS. J gave up 5 bases and V 6 bases, and 7 bases lay outside the gene matches.

This clone has more than one count but fewer than ten. The chain uses TRBV27 and TRBJ2-5; D perhaps matches TRBD2 (5 bases). The germline V gene has CDR1 MNHEY and CDR2 SMNVEV (reference sequence). The CDR3 spans 14 residues. The ends were cut back, 3 bases at V and 5 bases at J, with 13 bases in the middle. The CDR3 spells CASSLSVLEETQYF. Written as DNA, the CDR3 is TGTGCCAGCAGTTTGTCAGTACTAGAGGAGACCCAGTACTTC.

V usage is TRBV9 and J usage is TRBJ1-1; no definite D call. The V end lost 6 bases, the J end lost 0 bases, and 15 bases lay between the germline ends. CDR1 and CDR2 from the germline V gene are SGDLS and YYNGEE. The CDR3 consists of 15 residues. CDR3 protein: CASTRGSLMNTEAFF. Written as DNA, the CDR3 is TGTGCCAGCACGAGAGGGAGTTTGATGAACACTGAAGCTTTCTTT.

This clone was detected a few times. The chain employs TRBV30 and TRBJ2-1; 9 nucleotides agree with TRBD2. The CDR3 has 14 amino acids. Germline CDR1 GTSNPN, CDR2 SVGIG (reference sequence). Trimming took 1 base from V and 4 from J; bases not matched to a gene: 2. This CDR3 reads CAWSGSGGYNEQFF. As DNA, the CDR3 is TGTGCCTGGAGTGGCAGCGGGGGGTACAATGAGCAGTTCTTC.

This clone was counted only a few times. The CDR3 DNA sequence: TGCGCCAGCAGCTTTTCAGGGGATGCCACAGATACGCAGTATTTT. This gives the protein CASSFSGDATDTQYF. This chain uses TRBV5-1 with TRBJ2-3, with D perhaps TRBD1 (6 bases). Trimming removed 2 bases from V and 2 bases from J, with 12 bases in between. Germline V lookup: CDR1 SGHRS, CDR2 YFSETQ. This CDR3 comprises 15 residues.

The CDR3 region has the DNA TGTGCCAGCAGCGACAACCCCCTGCGGGGCGAGCAGTTCTTC. Protein product: CASSDNPLRGEQFF. The genes are TRBV9 and TRBJ2-1; TRBD2 might be the D (6 bases). CDR1 and CDR2 (germline): SGDLS, YYNGEE. This CDR3 has 14 amino acids. Trimming took off 3 bases at V and 10 bases at J, with 17 bases between the two ends.

A few counts support this clone. The rearrangement links TRBV28 to TRBJ2-1, with TRBD2 matching over 13 bases. Germline loops: CDR1 MDHEN, CDR2 SYDVKM. The V and J ends lost 4 bases and 8 bases, in that order; junction bases with no gene match: 8. The CDR3 sequence is 16 residues long. CDR3 protein: CASSSPRGLAGYEQFF. In nucleotides, the CDR3 is TGTGCCAGCAGTTCCCCCCGGGGACTAGCGGGATATGAGCAGTTCTTC.

This clone has a handful of counts. This chain uses TRBV7-9 with TRBJ2-3, with 10 nucleotides matching TRBD2. The J segment lost 3 bases and the V segment lost 4 bases, leaving 10 bases of the junction unmatched. CDR1 and CDR2 from the germline V gene are SEHNR and FQNEAQ (reference sequence). The CDR3 covers 17 residues. The CDR3 bases are TGTGCCAGCAGCTCACCAAGCGGGAGGGAGATGACAGATACGCAGTATTTT. Protein sequence: CASSSPSGREMTDTQYF.

This clone was seen a few times. This chain uses TRBV4-3 with TRBJ2-5, with TRBD1 matching 7 bases. Per the germline V gene, CDR1 is LGHNA and CDR2 is YSLEER. CDR3 length: 15 residues. V was pared by 1 base and J by 3 bases, with 5 bases of the junction left unmatched. The CDR3 sequence is CASSQGQGEEETQYF. Written as DNA, the CDR3 is TGCGCCAGCAGCCAAGGACAGGGAGAGGAAGAGACCCAGTACTTC.